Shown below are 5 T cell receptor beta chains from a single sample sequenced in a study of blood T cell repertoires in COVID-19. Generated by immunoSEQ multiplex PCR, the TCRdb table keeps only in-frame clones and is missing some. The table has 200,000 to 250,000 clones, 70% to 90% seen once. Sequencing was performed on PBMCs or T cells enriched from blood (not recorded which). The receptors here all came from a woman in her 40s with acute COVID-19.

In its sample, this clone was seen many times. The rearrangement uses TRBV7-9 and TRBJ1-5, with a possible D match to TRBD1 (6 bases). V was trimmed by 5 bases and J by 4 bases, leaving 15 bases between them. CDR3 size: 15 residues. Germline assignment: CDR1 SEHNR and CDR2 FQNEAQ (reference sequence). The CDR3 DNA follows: TGTGCCAGCAGCACCGGGACATTGAAAAATCAGCCCCAGCATTTT. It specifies CASSTGTLKNQPQHF.

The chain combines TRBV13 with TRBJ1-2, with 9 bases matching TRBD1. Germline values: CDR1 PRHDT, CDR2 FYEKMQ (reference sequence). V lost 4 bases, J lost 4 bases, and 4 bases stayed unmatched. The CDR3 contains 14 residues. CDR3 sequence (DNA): TGTGCCAGCAGCTCAAGGGACAGGGTCTATGGCTACACCTTC. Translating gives CASSSRDRVYGYTF. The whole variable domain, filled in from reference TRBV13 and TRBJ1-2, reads AAGVIQSPRHLIKEKRETATLKCYPIPRHDTVYWYQQGPGQDPQFLISFYEKMQSDKGSIPDRFSAQQFSDYHSELNMSSLELGDSALYFCASSSRDRVYGYTFGSGTRLTVV.

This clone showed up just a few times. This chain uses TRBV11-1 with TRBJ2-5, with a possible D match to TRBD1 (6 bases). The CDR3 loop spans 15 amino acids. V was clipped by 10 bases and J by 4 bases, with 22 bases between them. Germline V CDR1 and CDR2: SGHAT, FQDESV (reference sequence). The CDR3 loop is CATPLQGRDGETQYF. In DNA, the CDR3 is TGTGCCACCCCGCTACAGGGTAGGGATGGAGAGACCCAGTACTTC.

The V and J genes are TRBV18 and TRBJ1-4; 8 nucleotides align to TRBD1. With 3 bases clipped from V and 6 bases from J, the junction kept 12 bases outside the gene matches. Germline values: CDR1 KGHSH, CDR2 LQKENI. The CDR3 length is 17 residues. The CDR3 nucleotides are TGTGCCAGCTCACCCCAATTCAGGGGGCGCGGGGATGAAAAACTGTTTTTT. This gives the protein CASSPQFRGRGDEKLFF.

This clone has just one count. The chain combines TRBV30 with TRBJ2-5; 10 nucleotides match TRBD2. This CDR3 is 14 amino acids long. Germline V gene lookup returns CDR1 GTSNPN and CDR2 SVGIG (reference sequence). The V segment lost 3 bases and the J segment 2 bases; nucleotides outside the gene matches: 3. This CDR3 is CAWRGLASQETQYF. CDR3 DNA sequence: TGTGCCTGGAGGGGACTAGCGAGTCAAGAGACCCAGTACTTC.